Below, 12 T cell receptor beta chains from the same sample are listed, as sequenced in a study of metastatic and nonmetastatic thyroid tumors. Thyroid surgery was preceded by no treatment in any patient. TCRdb re-called the PCR reads through MiXCR. Of 31,000 or so clones listed, almost 30% are singletons. Material for sequencing was blood. The source of these receptors is a female donor with papillary thyroid cancer or a benign thyroid nodule (not recorded which). Some clones in this sample may be carry-over from other donors' samples.

The chain carries TRBV7-3 and TRBJ2-3; possible D gene TRBD2, 6 bases. The CDR3 runs 13 residues. V was cut by 6 bases and J by 1 base, with 8 bases left in between. From germline, CDR1 is SGHTA and CDR2 FQGTGA. The CDR3 here is CASRPGGTDTQYF. CDR3 in DNA: TGTGCCAGCAGGCCGGGAGGCACAGATACGCAGTATTTT.

This chain uses TRBV3-1 with TRBJ1-6, with D perhaps TRBD1 (5 bases). Germline-derived CDR1 and CDR2 are LGHDT and YNNKEL (reference sequence). Trimming stripped 4 bases from V and 7 bases from J, with 11 bases between. This CDR3 has 14 residues. Here the CDR3 reads CASSLVRDNSPLHF. The CDR3 DNA follows: TGTGCCAGCAGCCTAGTACGGGACAATTCACCCCTCCACTTT.

The rearrangement uses TRBV6-1 and TRBJ2-7, with D perhaps matching TRBD1 or TRBD2 (5 bases each). V was trimmed by 7 bases and J by 3 bases, leaving 10 bases between them. This CDR3 is 12 amino acids long. Germline CDR1 and CDR2: MNHNS and SASEGT. The CDR3 sequence is CASIGGDYEQYF. The CDR3 DNA follows: TGTGCCAGCATTGGGGGAGACTACGAGCAGTACTTC.

Ten or more counts support this clone. This CDR3 is CASSFTSDEQFF. CDR3 in DNA: TGTGCCAGCAGCTTCACTAGCGATGAGCAGTTCTTC. The chain recombines TRBV11-2 with TRBJ2-1; 7 bases are a match to TRBD2. Germline lookup yields CDR1 SGHAT and CDR2 FQNNGV. V dropped 3 bases and J dropped 8; count of bases not matched to a gene: 1. CDR3 length: 12 amino acids.

This chain connects TRBV12-3 or TRBV12-4 to TRBJ2-3; TRBD1 aligns across 7 bases. This CDR3 is 18 amino acids long. J was trimmed by 2 bases and V by 0 bases; bases with no gene match: 11. This chain's CDR3 is CASSLALRGQIITDTQYF. In DNA form, the CDR3 reads TGTGCCAGCAGTTTAGCGCTTAGGGGACAGATAATCACAGATACGCAGTATTTT.

With respect to this clone: One end of the junction varies from germline; a read error may be responsible. The gene calls are TRBV7-7 and TRBJ2-7, with a weak D call TRBD2 (6 bases). Germline V gives CDR1 SSHAT, CDR2 FNYEAQ (reference sequence). This CDR3 contains 15 residues. Here the CDR3 reads CASSLGTDVSREQYF. For the CDR3, the DNA is TGTGCTAGCAGCTTAGGGACTGACGTATCGAGGGAGCAGTACTTC.

The J gene is TRBJ1-4, the V gene TRBV3-1, with TRBD1 matching 7 bases. CDR3 length equals 13 residues. Trimming removed 6 bases from V and 7 bases from J; junction bases left unmatched: 5. CDR1 and CDR2 from the germline V gene are LGHDT and YNNKEL (reference sequence). Here the CDR3 reads CASSRQGSEKLFF. The CDR3 DNA is TGTGCCAGCAGTAGACAGGGCAGTGAAAAACTGTTTTTT.

The V call is TRBV4-1, the J call TRBJ2-2; TRBD2 aligns across 7 bases. The length of the CDR3 is 15 residues. CDR1 MGHRA and CDR2 YSYEKL come from the germline V gene. J was trimmed by 3 bases and V by 1 base; bases with no gene match: 2. The CDR3 spells CASSQVLADTGELFF. CDR3 bases: TGCGCCAGCAGCCAAGTTCTAGCGGACACCGGGGAGCTGTTTTTT.

The chain is built from TRBV28 and TRBJ1-2, with 12 bases fitting TRBD1. The CDR3 length is 17 residues. From germline, CDR1 is MDHEN and CDR2 SYDVKM. J was trimmed by 4 bases and V by 6 bases; bases with no gene match: 12. The CDR3 sequence: CASSRGGQGARSYGYTF. The CDR3 DNA follows: TGTGCCAGCAGCCGAGGGGGACAGGGGGCGCGTAGCTATGGCTACACCTTC.

The chain is built from TRBV6-9 and TRBJ1-2; possible D gene TRBD1, 5 bases. The CDR3 totals 12 residues. Germline CDR1 MNHGY, CDR2 SVAAGI. V lost 4 bases and J 6 bases, leaving 9 bases between the germline ends. The CDR3 DNA reads TGTGCCAGCAGTTCCTTGGGGGATGGCTACACCTTC. Translated: CASSSLGDGYTF.

This clone was counted ten times or more. This clone may be a read error of a much larger clone one base away. Other DNA sequences of this sample code for an identical CDR3. The chain uses TRBV20-1 and TRBJ2-3, with 9 bases matching TRBD2. This CDR3 has 14 amino acids. The germline V gene encodes CDR1 DFQATT and CDR2 SNEGSKA (reference sequence). The CDR3 DNA reads as TGCAGTGCTAGAGCCGGGACTAGCACGGATACGCAGTATTTT. Translating gives CSARAGTSTDTQYF.

This clone is medium-sized. This chain links TRBV20-1 with TRBJ2-3; D gene uncertain. CDR1 and CDR2 (germline): DFQATT, SNEGSKA (reference sequence). Trimming pared 0 bases from V and 7 bases from J, leaving 5 bases between. This CDR3 comprises 11 residues. In DNA form, the CDR3 reads TGCAGTGCTAGAGACTCGTATACGCAGTATTTT. Its translation: CSARDSYTQYF.